The rows below give T cell receptor beta chains drawn from one sample of a study of T cells after yellow fever vaccination. TCRdb recomputed calls from the 5' RACE reads with MiXCR, one row per CDR3 protein. Here the sample spans roughly 300,000 distinct CDR3 sequences, about 8.3% being singletons. The input for sequencing was PBMCs, taken approximately 40 days after the first yellow fever vaccination. The receptors originated from a young man who received the YFV17D yellow fever vaccine. Both conserved end residues are trimmed from each CDR3. Fields, in order: D gene, J gene, V gene, CDR3 protein. D genes are given only for firm matches.

d_gene: -; j_gene: TRBJ2-3; v_gene: TRBV25-1; CDR3aa: ASSVGQLDTQY
d_gene: -; j_gene: TRBJ2-1; v_gene: TRBV18; CDR3aa: ASSPGAGTPAYNEQF
d_gene: TRBD2; j_gene: TRBJ2-7; v_gene: TRBV6-1; CDR3aa: ASSRASGAYEQY
d_gene: -; j_gene: TRBJ2-7; v_gene: TRBV7-2; CDR3aa: ASSLAGSGSSYEQY
d_gene: -; j_gene: TRBJ1-1; v_gene: TRBV6-5; CDR3aa: ASSYDVVSLNTEAF
d_gene: -; j_gene: TRBJ1-6; v_gene: TRBV10-3; CDR3aa: AISPGVDNSPLH
d_gene: TRBD1; j_gene: TRBJ1-1; v_gene: TRBV18; CDR3aa: ASSQGQGMAEAF
d_gene: TRBD1; j_gene: TRBJ2-5; v_gene: TRBV20-1; CDR3aa: SGWDRAETQY
d_gene: -; j_gene: TRBJ2-3; v_gene: TRBV24-1; CDR3aa: ATSDTHRQANTQY
d_gene: -; j_gene: TRBJ2-7; v_gene: TRBV6-2/TRBV6-3; CDR3aa: ASSPRGYTVARGINEQY
d_gene: TRBD1; j_gene: TRBJ1-5; v_gene: TRBV12-3/TRBV12-4; CDR3aa: ASSQGARNQPQH
d_gene: TRBD2; j_gene: TRBJ2-3; v_gene: TRBV28; CDR3aa: ASSPSRAGDTDTQY
d_gene: TRBD1; j_gene: TRBJ2-7; v_gene: TRBV5-1; CDR3aa: ASSFGQEIGEQY
d_gene: TRBD1; j_gene: TRBJ1-1; v_gene: TRBV29-1; CDR3aa: SVEDPKQGSNTEAF
d_gene: -; j_gene: TRBJ1-3; v_gene: TRBV7-6; CDR3aa: ASSFLSGYTGNTIY
d_gene: TRBD2; j_gene: TRBJ2-2; v_gene: TRBV5-8; CDR3aa: ASSPRAGGDTGELF
d_gene: -; j_gene: TRBJ1-1; v_gene: TRBV29-1; CDR3aa: SAGEGRGTEAF
d_gene: TRBD2; j_gene: TRBJ2-1; v_gene: TRBV5-1; CDR3aa: ASSRRTSGTSSYNEQF
d_gene: TRBD2; j_gene: TRBJ2-5; v_gene: TRBV15; CDR3aa: ATSLNQRGYQETQY
d_gene: -; j_gene: TRBJ1-1; v_gene: TRBV5-1; CDR3aa: ATSLIEPNTEAF
d_gene: -; j_gene: TRBJ2-3; v_gene: TRBV9; CDR3aa: ASSGRDSLTDTQY
d_gene: -; j_gene: TRBJ1-2; v_gene: TRBV5-1; CDR3aa: ASSLLDGANYGYT
d_gene: -; j_gene: TRBJ1-4; v_gene: TRBV7-6; CDR3aa: ASSFGASGIPKKLF
d_gene: TRBD2; j_gene: TRBJ2-1; v_gene: TRBV27; CDR3aa: ASTDAGLAGDNEQF
d_gene: TRBD1; j_gene: TRBJ1-3; v_gene: TRBV28; CDR3aa: ARGQGNSGNTIY
d_gene: -; j_gene: TRBJ2-3; v_gene: TRBV12-3/TRBV12-4; CDR3aa: ASGPLRDTQY
d_gene: TRBD2; j_gene: TRBJ2-5; v_gene: TRBV4-1; CDR3aa: ASSQGGGGVIETQY
d_gene: -; j_gene: TRBJ2-7; v_gene: TRBV10-2; CDR3aa: ASSEMATSSYEQY
d_gene: TRBD1; j_gene: TRBJ1-4; v_gene: TRBV12-3/TRBV12-4; CDR3aa: ASSLQGALEKLF
d_gene: -; j_gene: TRBJ2-3; v_gene: TRBV6-1; CDR3aa: ASSDLMPGSDKQY
d_gene: -; j_gene: TRBJ2-2; v_gene: TRBV20-1; CDR3aa: SARDYPLGELF
d_gene: -; j_gene: TRBJ1-5; v_gene: TRBV6-2/TRBV6-3; CDR3aa: ASSYQNSNQPQH